This T cell receptor beta chain was identified during a study of cytomegalovirus exposure and HLA in healthy donors (dated by TCRdb to 2016 to 2017). General notes on the study: An earlier analysis of roughly 630 of the donors reported 250 to 300 Gb of sequence data and some 120 million unique TCR beta sequences from about 179 million T cells. Every repertoire in the discovery cohort had been generated on one and the same sequencing platform. The study was designed to test whether signatures of past pathogen exposure could be identified by cataloging public T cell receptors. Because of strong linkage in the cohort, roughly five DR-DQ haplotypes were treated as single units for association and clustering. An earlier analysis of around 580 of the donors used high-throughput TCR beta sequencing to judge whether each TCR beta V gene segment behaved as functional or pseudogenic. A later analysis re-examined previously published TCR beta repertoires from roughly 650 donors and added high-resolution HLA genotyping to investigate patterns of TCR occurrence. Among roughly 400 genotyped donors of the cohort, an average of around 220,000 unique TCR beta nucleotide sequences was sequenced per donor, of which roughly 18% were non-productive. Donor age, sex, ethnicity and CMV serostatus were collected together with the repertoire data. Class I and class II HLA loci were covered by the typing at four-digit resolution. A separate validation cohort of roughly 130 different subjects was used in addition to the approximately 610-subject first cohort. The number of donors typed differed by locus, with about 620-630 for A, B, C, DRB1 and DQB1, around 500 for DQA1, nearly 610 for DPA1, and 472 for DPB1. The study used immunosequencing to profile the T cell repertoires of approximately 650 subjects and linked those repertoires to cytomegalovirus serostatus. A later genetic analysis took genome-wide SNP genotypes for about 55% of the 666 donors and used that subset as a discovery cohort. An early release that covered fewer than 750 HLA-typed donors contained approximately 290 gigabases of sequencing data and 70 million to 100 million unique TCR sequences. Of the roughly 400 genotyped donors, approximately 83% fell in the genetic ancestry cluster associated with self-reported Caucasian donors. In the later analysis, no new phenotypic data were used to find candidate immune exposures; instead, reliance was placed on TCR beta sequences and their occurrence across donors. To predict cytomegalovirus infection status, the study brought together high-throughput TCR immunosequencing, statistical association of individual TCRs with disease status, and machine learning. The paper's findings and limits, for the study overall: Because HLA typing was unavailable for some donors at each locus, only the typed subset was used in association tests. In a later analysis, several top co-occurrence clusters were reported to appear linked to parvovirus B19, influenza, CMV and Epstein-Barr virus. Linkage disequilibrium might explain the correlated functional status among segregating V segments, but an unknown experimental factor could not be excluded. Some IMGT-functional V segments, including TRBV6-2 and TRBV6-3, could not be told apart with the 87-base-pair reads, so those segments were excluded. Across donors, most TCR sequences were observed very rarely, whereas some public TCRs were present in many individuals. A later analysis found that TCR association rates varied across HLA loci, with DRB1 alleles showing the most associated TCRs and HLA-C alleles the fewest. The only immune exposure information available for the cohort was CMV serostatus. Sequencing depth was assumed to be roughly uniform across donors in the presence/absence analyses, though that assumption may not hold. The authors suggested that the approach could potentially be extended to other disease states and immunological phenotypes. Compared with the roughly 700-donor mean, donors in an Asian-associated ancestry cluster had fewer N-insertions in productive TCRs, according to a later genetic analysis. Approximately 18 rarely observed V segments, including chromosome 9 orphons, were excluded from the earlier analysis of several hundred of the donors because counts were too low. In vitro tests confirmed that a few of the cytomegalovirus-associated TCR beta chains recognize cytomegalovirus antigens. In an earlier analysis of about 540 of the donors, most TCR beta V segments were observed in productive rearrangements about 87% or about 30% of the time, broadly matching IMGT annotations. A later analysis found that most CMV-associated TCR beta chains appeared HLA-restricted, with HLA associations seemingly driven largely by CMV exposure. Strong co-occurrence of HLA alleles, especially DR and DQ, made assigning TCR associations to individual alleles difficult. Cytomegalovirus status was reported to be diagnosed by the classifier with high specificity and sensitivity in both the original and validation cohorts. A group of highly shared sequence variants was considered likely to be a technical artifact of the sequencing pipeline. Compared with equally common non-associated chains, HLA-associated TCR beta chains in a later analysis were more clonally expanded and had lower generation probabilities. This cohort had only TCR beta chains sequenced, and the lack of alpha or paired-chain data limited which features could be detected. A later analysis associated roughly 17,000 TCR beta sequences with specific HLA alleles at a false discovery rate of 0.05. A further reported finding was that TCR beta sequences accurately predicted the HLA-A and HLA-B alleles for most subjects in the first cohort. V-gene and J-gene trimming of TCR beta chains was associated with a missense DCLRE1C variant in a later genetic analysis, and the association was replicated in an independent cohort. A total of fewer than 200 TCR beta chains were listed by the study as associated with cytomegalovirus.

The method behind the library was the immunoSEQ multiplex PCR assay. For the multiplex PCR, a mixture combining 60 forward primers for TCR Vbeta segments and 13 reverse primers for TCR Jbeta segments was used. The CDR3 region of rearranged TCR beta genes was amplified from genomic DNA by a multiplex PCR assay. Amplified TCR beta libraries were sequenced as 87-base-pair reads on the Illumina HiSeq System. The authors processed their data as follows. A later analysis counted around 72 million unique TCR beta chains across the approximately 700 repertoires, and some 11 million of these chains were shared by at least two donors. A nearest-neighbor algorithm error-corrected the raw reads and collapsed the reads into unique sequences, merging closely related sequences to remove PCR and sequencing errors. V, D and J gene segments were assigned by aligning CDR3 sequences to IMGT reference sequences. For a sequence to be retained, a match of at least six nucleotides to both a V gene segment and a J gene segment was required. A rearrangement was called productive if the CDR3 had no stop codons and remained in frame with V and J, and every other rearrangement was called non-productive. CDR3 was defined by IMGT convention, running from the second conserved V-encoded cysteine to the conserved J-encoded phenylalanine. In an earlier analysis of more than 550 of the donors, sequences lacking an unambiguous match to a single V gene segment were excluded. In an earlier analysis of some 590 of the donors, V segments were called functional above 56.7% productive rearrangements and were called segregating when the between-donor standard deviation exceeded 5%. To diagnose cytomegalovirus status from the catalog of TCR beta chain sequences, a statistical classification framework was built. In a later analysis, TCR nucleotide sequences were compared against IMGT/GENE-DB human TR gene sequences so that V and J genes could be assigned. In a later analysis, CDR3 sequences and most-parsimonious VDJ recombination scenarios were assigned using the TCRdist pipeline. In a later analysis, every TCR beta chain was defined by the combination of its CDR3 amino acid sequence and its V-gene family, and reads without a unique V-gene family were dropped. In a later analysis, around 600 highly shared, low-generation-probability nucleotide sequences were removed to address suspected cross-contamination and a sequencing artifact. In a later analysis, a clonal expansion index for each public chain was calculated from normalized within-repertoire ranks of inferred template counts. A later analysis computed generation probabilities with a VDJ recombination model fitted to out-of-frame rearrangements, and checked the results against IGoR. A later analysis scored TCR-TCR, TCR-HLA and TCR-CMV co-occurrence with hypergeometric tests, applying a repertoire-size bias correction to TCR pairs. False discovery rates were estimated in a later analysis by permuting HLA or CMV assignments 20 times. A later analysis grouped co-occurring TCRs with DBSCAN, adding TCRdist sequence similarity when clustering within HLA-allele-positive subsets. Repertoires with fewer than 30,000 or more than 120,000 public chains were left out of co-occurrence clustering, as were about 5 repertoires with anomalous nucleotide sharing. Held by TCRdb, this immuneACCESS table contains in-frame sequences only and omits some clones. Under half of the omission traces to an unresolved V gene where checked; the cause of the rest is unknown. V, J and clone size derive from that table, while D and trimming were established from the DNA sequence. This sample's listing comprises about 120,000 clones. The ten largest clonotypes hold around 3.9% of the sample.

Comment on this clone: Its antigen is unknown.

The cohort consisted of approximately 690 healthy bone marrow donors. All cohort members were sampled while nominally healthy, although unrecorded immune exposures were likely present. The donor was CMV seronegative and belonged to the group of 320 or so seronegative cohort members. Every donor gave a peripheral blood sample, and the peripheral blood mononuclear cells from that sample were used for TCR beta sequencing. The Qiagen DNeasy Blood Extraction Kit was used to extract genomic DNA from the blood cell samples. CDR1 SGHAT and CDR2 FQDESV are derived from the germline V gene (reference sequence). Including cysteine and phenylalanine, the CDR3 has 16 amino acids. Of the read, only the CDR3 DNA is kept; its 48 bases are in frame from base 1. Trimming leaves V shorter by 2 bases and J shorter by 11 bases, with the junction holding 11 bases beyond the gene matches.

The source material was PBMCs. This clonotype originated in a young man in good health and CMV-seronegative. The chain couples TRBV11-1 to TRBJ1-6; a stretch of 8 junction bases matches TRBD1. The nucleotides read TGTGCCAGCAGCTTAATTTCGACAGGGGAAAGGGCACCCCTCCACTTT. It is translated as CASSLISTGERAPLHF.